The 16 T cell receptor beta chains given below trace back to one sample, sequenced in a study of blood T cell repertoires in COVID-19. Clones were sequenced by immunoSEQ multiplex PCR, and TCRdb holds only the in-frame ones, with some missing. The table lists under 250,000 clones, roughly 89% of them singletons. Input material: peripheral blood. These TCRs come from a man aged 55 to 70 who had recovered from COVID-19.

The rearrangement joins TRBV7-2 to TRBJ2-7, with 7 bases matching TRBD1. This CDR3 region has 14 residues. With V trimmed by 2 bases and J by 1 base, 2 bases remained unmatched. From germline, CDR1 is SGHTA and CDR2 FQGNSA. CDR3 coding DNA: TGTGCCAGCAGCTTATGGGACAGATCCTACGAGCAGTACTTC. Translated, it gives CASSLWDRSYEQYF.

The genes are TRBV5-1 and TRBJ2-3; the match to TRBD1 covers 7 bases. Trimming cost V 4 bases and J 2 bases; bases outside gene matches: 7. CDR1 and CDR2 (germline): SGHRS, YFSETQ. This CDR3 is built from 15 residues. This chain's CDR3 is CASSPGQVYTDTQYF. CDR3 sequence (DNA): TGCGCCAGCAGCCCCGGACAGGTGTACACAGATACGCAGTATTTT.

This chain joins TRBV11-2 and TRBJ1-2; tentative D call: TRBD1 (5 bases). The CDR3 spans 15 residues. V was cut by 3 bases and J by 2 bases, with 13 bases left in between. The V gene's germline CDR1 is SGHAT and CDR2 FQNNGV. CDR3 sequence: CASSLSGGTNYGYTF. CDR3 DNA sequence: TGTGCCAGCAGCTTGAGCGGGGGTACAAACTATGGCTACACCTTC.

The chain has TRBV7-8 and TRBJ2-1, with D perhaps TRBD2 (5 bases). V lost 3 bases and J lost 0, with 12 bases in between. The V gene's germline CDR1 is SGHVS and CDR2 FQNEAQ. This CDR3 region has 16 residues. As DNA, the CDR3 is TGTGCCAGCAGCTTCGTAGGACTGAGCTCCTACAATGAGCAGTTCTTC. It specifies CASSFVGLSSYNEQFF.

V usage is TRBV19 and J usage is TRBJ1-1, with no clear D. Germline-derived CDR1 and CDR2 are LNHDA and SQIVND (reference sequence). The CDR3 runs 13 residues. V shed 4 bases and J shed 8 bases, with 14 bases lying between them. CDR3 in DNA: TGTGCCAGTAGTAGGGTGGGCGAACGGGAAGCTTTCTTT. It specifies CASSRVGEREAFF.

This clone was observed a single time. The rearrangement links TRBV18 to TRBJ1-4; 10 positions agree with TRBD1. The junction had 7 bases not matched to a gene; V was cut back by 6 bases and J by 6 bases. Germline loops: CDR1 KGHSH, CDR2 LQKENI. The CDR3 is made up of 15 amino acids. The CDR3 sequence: CASSPDRGRDEKLFF. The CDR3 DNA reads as TGTGCCAGCTCGCCCGACAGGGGGCGAGATGAAAAACTGTTTTTT.

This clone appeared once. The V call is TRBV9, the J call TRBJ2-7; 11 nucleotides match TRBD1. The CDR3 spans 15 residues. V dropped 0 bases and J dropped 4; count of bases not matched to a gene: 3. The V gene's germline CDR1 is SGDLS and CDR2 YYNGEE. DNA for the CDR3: TGTGCCAGCAGCGTAGGGACAGGGGGCTTTTACGAGCAGTACTTC. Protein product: CASSVGTGGFYEQYF.

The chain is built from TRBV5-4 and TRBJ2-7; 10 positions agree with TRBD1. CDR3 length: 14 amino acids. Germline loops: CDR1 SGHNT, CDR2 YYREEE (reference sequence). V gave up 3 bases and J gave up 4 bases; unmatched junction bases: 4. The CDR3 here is CASSYGTGAYEQYF. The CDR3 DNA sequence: TGTGCCAGCAGCTATGGGACAGGGGCGTACGAGCAGTACTTC.

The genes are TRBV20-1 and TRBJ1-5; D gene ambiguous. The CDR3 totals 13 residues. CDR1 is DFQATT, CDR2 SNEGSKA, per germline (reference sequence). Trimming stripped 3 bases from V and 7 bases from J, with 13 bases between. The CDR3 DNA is TGCAGTGCTAGTACGGGCAGCGGCCAGCCCCAGCATTTT. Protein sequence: CSASTGSGQPQHF.

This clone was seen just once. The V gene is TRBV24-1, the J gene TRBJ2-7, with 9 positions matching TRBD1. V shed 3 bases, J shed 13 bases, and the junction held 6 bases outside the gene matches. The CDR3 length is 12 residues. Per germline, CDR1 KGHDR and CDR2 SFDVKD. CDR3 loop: CATSDRTGALYF. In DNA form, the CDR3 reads TGTGCCACCAGTGATCGGACAGGGGCCCTATACTTC.

The CDR3 coding sequence is TGTGCCAGCAGCCGCGGGGGCTCTTCGTATGGCTACACCTTC. Protein product: CASSRGGSSYGYTF. V usage is TRBV3-1 (or the pseudogene TRBV3-2) and J usage is TRBJ1-2; possible D gene TRBD1, 6 bases. The ends were cut back, 4 bases at V and 5 bases at J, with 14 bases in the middle. CDR3 length equals 14 residues. CDR1 is LGHDT, CDR2 YNNKEL, per germline (reference sequence).

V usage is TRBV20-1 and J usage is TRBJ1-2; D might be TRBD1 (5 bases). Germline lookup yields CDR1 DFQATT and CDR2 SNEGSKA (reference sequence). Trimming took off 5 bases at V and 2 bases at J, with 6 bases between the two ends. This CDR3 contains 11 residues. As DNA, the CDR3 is TGCAGTGCTGGGGGGAACTATGGCTACACCTTC. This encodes CSAGGNYGYTF.

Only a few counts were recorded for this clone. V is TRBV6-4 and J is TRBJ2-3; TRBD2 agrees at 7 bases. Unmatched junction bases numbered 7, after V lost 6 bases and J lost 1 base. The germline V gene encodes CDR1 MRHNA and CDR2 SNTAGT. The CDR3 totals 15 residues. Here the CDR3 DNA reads TGTGCCAGCAGCCTAGCTAGCGGAGGCACAGATACGCAGTATTTT. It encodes CASSLASGGTDTQYF.

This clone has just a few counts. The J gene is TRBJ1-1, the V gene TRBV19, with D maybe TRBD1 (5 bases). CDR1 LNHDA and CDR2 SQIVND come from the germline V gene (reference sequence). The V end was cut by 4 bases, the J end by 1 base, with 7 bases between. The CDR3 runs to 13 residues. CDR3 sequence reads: CASSTGQNTEAFF. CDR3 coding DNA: TGTGCCAGTAGTACTGGACAGAACACTGAAGCTTTCTTT.

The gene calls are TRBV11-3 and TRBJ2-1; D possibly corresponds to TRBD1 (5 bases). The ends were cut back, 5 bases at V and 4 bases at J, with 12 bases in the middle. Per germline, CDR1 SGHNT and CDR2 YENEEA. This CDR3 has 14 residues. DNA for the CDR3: TGTGCCAGCAGCCTTGGGGCAGGATACAATGAGCAGTTCTTC. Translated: CASSLGAGYNEQFF. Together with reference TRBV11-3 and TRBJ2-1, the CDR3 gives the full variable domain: EAGVVQSPRYKIIEKKQPVAFWCNPISGHNTLYWYLQNLGQGPELLIRYENEEAVDDSQLPKDRFSAERLKGVDSTLKIQPAELGDSAVYLCASSLGAGYNEQFFGPGTRLTVL.

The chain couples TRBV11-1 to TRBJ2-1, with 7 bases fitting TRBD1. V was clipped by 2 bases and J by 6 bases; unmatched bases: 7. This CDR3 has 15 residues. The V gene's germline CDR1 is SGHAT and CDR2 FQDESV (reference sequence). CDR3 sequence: CASSLFDRVGNEQFF. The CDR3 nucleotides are TGTGCCAGCAGCTTATTTGACAGGGTGGGCAATGAGCAGTTCTTC.